This is a list of T cell receptor beta chains from one sample in a study of beta chain features in type 1 diabetes. Here immunoSEQ multiplex PCR was the method, and the copy in TCRdb shows in-frame clones only, minus some. Of approximately 730,000 clones listed, roughly 13% were seen once; the top ten hold 0.022%. The sample consisted of naive CD4+ T cells from blood. Receptor source: a man aged 18-30 years with type 1 diabetes. The CDR3 runs from the conserved cysteine through the conserved F or W. The D gene is left open where the match is weak. Not every row has a clone size; where given, it reads once, few, many or a size class.

V	D	size	J	DNA	CDR3
TRBV30	-	few	TRBJ2-5	TGTGCCTGGAGTAGAACAGGGGAGACCCAGTACTTC	CAWSRTGETQYF
TRBV13	TRBD1	few	TRBJ1-1	TGTGCCAGCAGCTTAACGGTCCGGGACAGGGGTGTTGGCACTGAAGCTTTCTTT	CASSLTVRDRGVGTEAFF
TRBV29-1	-	few	TRBJ1-1	TGCAGCGTCACCACAGGGTATACTGAAGCTTTCTTT	CSVTTGYTEAFF
TRBV28	-	few	TRBJ2-7	TGTGCCAGCAGTTCCTACTACGAGCAGTACTTC	CASSSYYEQYF
TRBV6-5	-	-	TRBJ2-5	TGTGCCACCCTCAATATCGATTACAGAGGGACCCAGTACTTC	CATLNIDYRGTQYF
TRBV2	-	few	TRBJ2-2	TGTGCCAGCAGCCCGACGGGCACCGGGGAGCTGTTTTTT	CASSPTGTGELFF
TRBV5-4	-	few	TRBJ1-4	TGTGCCAGCAGCTTCGACTGGAGTGAAAAACTGTTTTTT	CASSFDWSEKLFF
TRBV11-1	TRBD1	-	TRBJ2-1	TGTGCCAGCAGCTCCGGGACAGGGGATAATGAGCAGTTCTTC	CASSSGTGDNEQFF
TRBV18	TRBD2	few	TRBJ2-7	TGTGCCAGCTCGGGGACTAGCTACGAGCAGTACTTC	CASSGTSYEQYF
TRBV29-1	-	-	TRBJ2-2	TGCAGCGTCCAGGACACGGGGGTCAGGGAGCTGTTTTTT	CSVQDTGVRELFF
TRBV9	-	few	TRBJ2-7	TGTGCCAGCAGCGTACGACTTAGCTCCTACGAGCAGTACTTC	CASSVRLSSYEQYF
TRBV7-2	TRBD1	few	TRBJ1-4	TGTGCCAGCAGCCCCGGACAGGGCGCGGGAAAACTGTTTTTT	CASSPGQGAGKLFF
TRBV7-8	TRBD1	few	TRBJ2-7	TGTGCCAGCAGCTTTAGAACAGGGGCCTACTCCTACGAGCAGTACTTC	CASSFRTGAYSYEQYF
TRBV4-1	TRBD1	few	TRBJ1-6	TGCGCCAGCAGCCTTCTGACAGGGAGCGGTAATTCACCCCTCCACTTT	CASSLLTGSGNSPLHF
TRBV30	TRBD2	-	TRBJ2-1	TGTGTCCTTCGAAGCGGGGGGACCTACAATGAGCAGTTCTTC	CVLRSGGTYNEQFF
TRBV11-2	-	few	TRBJ1-2	TGTGCCAGCAGCCCCTACGGGCAGGGTAATGGCTACACCTTC	CASSPYGQGNGYTF
TRBV4-1	TRBD1	-	TRBJ2-7	TGCGCCAGCAGCCAAGCTACAGGGGGAAAGGCTAACTACGAGCAGTACTTC	CASSQATGGKANYEQYF
TRBV4-2	-	-	TRBJ1-2	TGTGCCAGCAGCCAAGAGAGGGACTATGGCTACACCTTC	CASSQERDYGYTF
TRBV18	TRBD2	-	TRBJ2-3	TGTGCCAGCTCCCTCAGCGGGGGGGGCACAGATACGCAGTATTTT	CASSLSGGGTDTQYF
TRBV6-5	-	few	TRBJ1-1	TGTGCCAGCAGTTACTCGATGGGACCGCACACTGAAGCTTTCTTT	CASSYSMGPHTEAFF